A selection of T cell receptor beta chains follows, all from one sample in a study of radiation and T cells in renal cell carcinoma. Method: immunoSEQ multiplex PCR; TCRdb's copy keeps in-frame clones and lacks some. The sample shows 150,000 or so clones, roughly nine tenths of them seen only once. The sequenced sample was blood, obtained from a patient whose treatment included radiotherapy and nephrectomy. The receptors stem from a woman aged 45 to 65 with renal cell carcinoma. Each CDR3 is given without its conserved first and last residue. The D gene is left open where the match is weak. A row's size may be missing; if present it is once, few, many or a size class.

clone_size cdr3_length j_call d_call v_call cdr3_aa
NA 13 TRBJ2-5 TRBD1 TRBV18 ASSLWTGEEETQY
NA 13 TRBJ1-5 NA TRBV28 ASRNSGPGNQPQH
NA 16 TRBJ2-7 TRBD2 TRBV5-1 ASSLATSGGLNSYEQY
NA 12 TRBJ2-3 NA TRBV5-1 ASSFGDSTDTQY
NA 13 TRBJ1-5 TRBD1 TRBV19 ASSKDRGGNQPQH
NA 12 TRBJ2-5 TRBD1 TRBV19 ASSIEDRGETQY
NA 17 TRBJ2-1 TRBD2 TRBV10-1 ASSENTGLAGRVYNEQF
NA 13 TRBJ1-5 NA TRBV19 ASSIQSNSNQPQH
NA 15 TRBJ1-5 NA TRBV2 ASSVAYRANSNQPQH
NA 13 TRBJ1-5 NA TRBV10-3 AISESADTNQPQH
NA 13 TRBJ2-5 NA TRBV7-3 ASSSNGGARETQY
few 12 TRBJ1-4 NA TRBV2 AGGGRITNEKLF
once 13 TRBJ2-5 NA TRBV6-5 ASSRGGRVGETQY
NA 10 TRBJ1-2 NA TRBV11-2 ASSLDRVGYT
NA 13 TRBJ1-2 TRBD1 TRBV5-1 ASSPSGDRGNGYT
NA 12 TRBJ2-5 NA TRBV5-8 ASSLVQNSETQY
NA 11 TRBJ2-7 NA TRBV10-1 ASSGGGAYEQY
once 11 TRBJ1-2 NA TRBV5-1 ASSLHRNYGYT
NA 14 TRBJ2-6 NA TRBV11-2 ASSLGSGPGANVLT
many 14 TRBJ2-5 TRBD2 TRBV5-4 ASSDDSGDKRETQY
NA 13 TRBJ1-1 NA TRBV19 ASTWGGGGNTEAF
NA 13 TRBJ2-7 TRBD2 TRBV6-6 ASSFLAGATYEQY
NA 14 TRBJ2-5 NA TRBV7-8 ASSLGWAGGQETQY
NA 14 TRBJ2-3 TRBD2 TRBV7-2 ASSLGAGGITDTQY
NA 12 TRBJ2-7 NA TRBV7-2 ASSLGGESYEQY
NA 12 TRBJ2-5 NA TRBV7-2 ASSFRGRQETQY
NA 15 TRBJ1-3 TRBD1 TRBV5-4 ASSLARQGASGNTIY
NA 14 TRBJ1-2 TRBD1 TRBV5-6 ASSLWTQGAGYGYT
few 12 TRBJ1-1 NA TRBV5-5 ASRQPGHNTEAF
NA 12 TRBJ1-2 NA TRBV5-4 ASSLIGSVYGYT
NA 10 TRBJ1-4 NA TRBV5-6 ASSIRGDQLF
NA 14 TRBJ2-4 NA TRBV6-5 ASSYSGGPRKNIQY
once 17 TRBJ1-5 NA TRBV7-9 ASSSRRDSRPTYHQPQH
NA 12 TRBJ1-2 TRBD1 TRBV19 ASRPTGVASGYT
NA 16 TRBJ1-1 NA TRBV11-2 ASSLMGGAGRRNTEAF
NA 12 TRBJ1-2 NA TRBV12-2 ASRLVECNYGYT
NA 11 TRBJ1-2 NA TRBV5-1 ASSEKDFDGYT
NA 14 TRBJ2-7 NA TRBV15 ATSSSRRTQSYEQY
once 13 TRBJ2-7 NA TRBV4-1 ASSQVSGADYEQY
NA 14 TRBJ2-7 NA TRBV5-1 ASSLRGLEGFYEQY
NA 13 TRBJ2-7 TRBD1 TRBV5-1 ASSSDGTGYYEQY
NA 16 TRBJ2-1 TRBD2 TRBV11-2 ASSSPLSGGSSYNEQF
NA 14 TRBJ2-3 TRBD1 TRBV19 ASSNRGFTSTDTQY
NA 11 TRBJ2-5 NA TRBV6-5 ASAPGLQETQY
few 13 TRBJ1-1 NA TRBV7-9 ASSTRAGGNTEAF
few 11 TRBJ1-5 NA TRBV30 AWRIGGDQPQH
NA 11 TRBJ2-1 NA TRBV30 AWSVGVVNEQF
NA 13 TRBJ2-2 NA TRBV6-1 ASSRVAANTGELF
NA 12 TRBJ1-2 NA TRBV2 ASNGGGLNYGYT
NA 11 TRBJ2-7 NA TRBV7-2 ASSLFMSYEQY
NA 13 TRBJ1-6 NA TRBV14 ASSQGAASYNPLH
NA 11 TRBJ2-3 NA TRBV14 ASSRRRADTQY
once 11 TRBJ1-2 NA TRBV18 ASSPPGVGGYT
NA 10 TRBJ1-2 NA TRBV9 ASADSFYGYT
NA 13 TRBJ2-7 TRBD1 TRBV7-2 ASSLGTGGLSEQY
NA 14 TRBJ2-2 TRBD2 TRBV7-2 ASSATSGGHTGELF